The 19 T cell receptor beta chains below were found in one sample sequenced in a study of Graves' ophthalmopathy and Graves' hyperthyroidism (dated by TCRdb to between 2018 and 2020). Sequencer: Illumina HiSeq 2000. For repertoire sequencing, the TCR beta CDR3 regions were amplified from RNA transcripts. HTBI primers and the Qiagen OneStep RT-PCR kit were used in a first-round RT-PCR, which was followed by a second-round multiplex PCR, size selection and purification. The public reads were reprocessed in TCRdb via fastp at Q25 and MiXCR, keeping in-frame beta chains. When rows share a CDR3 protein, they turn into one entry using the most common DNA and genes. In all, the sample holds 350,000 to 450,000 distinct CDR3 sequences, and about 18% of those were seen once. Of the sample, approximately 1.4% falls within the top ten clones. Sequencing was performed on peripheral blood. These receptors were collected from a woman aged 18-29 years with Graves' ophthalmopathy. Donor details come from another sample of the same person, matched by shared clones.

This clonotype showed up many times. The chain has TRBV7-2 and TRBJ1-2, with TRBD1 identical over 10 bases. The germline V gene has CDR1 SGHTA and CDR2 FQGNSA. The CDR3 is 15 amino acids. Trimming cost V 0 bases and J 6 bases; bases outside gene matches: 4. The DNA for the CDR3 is TGTGCCAGCAGCTTAGCTCCGGGACAGGGGCATGGCTACACCTTC. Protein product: CASSLAPGQGHGYTF.

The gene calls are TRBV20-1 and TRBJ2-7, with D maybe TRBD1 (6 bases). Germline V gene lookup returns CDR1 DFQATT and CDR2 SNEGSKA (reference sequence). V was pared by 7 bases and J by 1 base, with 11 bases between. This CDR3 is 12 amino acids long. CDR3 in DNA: TGCAGTGGTGACAGGACGTCCTACGAGCAGTACTTC. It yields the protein CSGDRTSYEQYF.

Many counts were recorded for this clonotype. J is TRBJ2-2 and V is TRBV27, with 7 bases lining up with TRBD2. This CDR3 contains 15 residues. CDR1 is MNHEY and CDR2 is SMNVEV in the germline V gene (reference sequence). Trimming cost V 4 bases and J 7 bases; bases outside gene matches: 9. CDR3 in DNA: TGTGCCAGCAGTTCTGGAGCGGGGCCCCTCGGGGAGCTGTTTTTT. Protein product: CASSSGAGPLGELFF.

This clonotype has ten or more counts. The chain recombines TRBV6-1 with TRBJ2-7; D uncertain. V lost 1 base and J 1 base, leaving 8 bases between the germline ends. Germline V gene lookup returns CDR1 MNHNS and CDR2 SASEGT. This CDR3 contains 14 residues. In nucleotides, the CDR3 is TGTGCCAGCAGTGAAGTAGAGTGGTCCTACGAGCAGTACTTC. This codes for CASSEVEWSYEQYF.

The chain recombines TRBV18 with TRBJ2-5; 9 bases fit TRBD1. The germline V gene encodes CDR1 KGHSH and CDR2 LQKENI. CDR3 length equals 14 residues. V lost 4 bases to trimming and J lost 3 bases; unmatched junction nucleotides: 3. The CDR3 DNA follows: TGTGCCAGCTCACATCGGGACAGGGAAGAGACCCAGTACTTC. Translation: CASSHRDREETQYF. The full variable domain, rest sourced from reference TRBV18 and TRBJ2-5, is NAGVMQNPRHLVRRRGQEARLRCSPMKGHSHVYWYRQLPEEGLKFMVYLQKENIIDESGMPKERFSAEFPKEGPSILRIQQVVRGDSAAYFCASSHRDREETQYFGPGTRLLVL.

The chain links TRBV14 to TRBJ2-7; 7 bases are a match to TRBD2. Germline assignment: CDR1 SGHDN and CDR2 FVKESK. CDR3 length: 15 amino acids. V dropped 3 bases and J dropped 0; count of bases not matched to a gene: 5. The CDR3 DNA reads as TGTGCCAGCAGCCACCTTAGCGGGCTCTCCTACGAGCAGTACTTC. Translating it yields CASSHLSGLSYEQYF.

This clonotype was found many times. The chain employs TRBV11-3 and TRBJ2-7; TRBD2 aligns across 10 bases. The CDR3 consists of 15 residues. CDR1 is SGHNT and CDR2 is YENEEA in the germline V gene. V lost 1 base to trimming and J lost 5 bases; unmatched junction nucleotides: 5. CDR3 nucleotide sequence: TGTGCCAGCAGCTTAGGTAGCGGGAGGCGTCACGAGCAGTACTTC. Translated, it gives CASSLGSGRRHEQYF.

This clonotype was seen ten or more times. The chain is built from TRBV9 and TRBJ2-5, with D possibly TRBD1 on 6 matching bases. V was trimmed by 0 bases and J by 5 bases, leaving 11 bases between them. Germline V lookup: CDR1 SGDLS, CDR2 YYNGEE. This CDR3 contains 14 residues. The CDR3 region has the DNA TGTGCCAGCAGCGTAGGTCACAGGGTGGAGACCCAGTACTTC. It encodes CASSVGHRVETQYF.

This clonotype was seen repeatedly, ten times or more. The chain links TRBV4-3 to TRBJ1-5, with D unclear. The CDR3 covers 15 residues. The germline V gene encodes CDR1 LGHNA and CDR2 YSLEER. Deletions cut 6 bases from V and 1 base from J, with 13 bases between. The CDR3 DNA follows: TGCGCCAGCAGGGGATACCTGGGCAGCAATCAGCCCCAGCATTTT. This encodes CASRGYLGSNQPQHF.

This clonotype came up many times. The CDR3 coding sequence is TGTGCCAGCAGCCCTGGACCCCTCCAGGGGACTGAAGCTTTCTTT. This codes for CASSPGPLQGTEAFF. The chain uses TRBV9 and TRBJ1-1; a weak D match, TRBD1 (6 bases). V shed 4 bases and J shed 5 bases, with 18 bases lying between them. From germline, CDR1 is SGDLS and CDR2 YYNGEE. The CDR3 extends over 15 amino acids. The variable domain in full, completed from reference TRBV9 and TRBJ1-1, reads DSGVTQTPKHLITATGQRVTLRCSPRSGDLSVYWYQQSLDQGLQFLIQYYNGEERAKGNILERFSAQQFPDLHSELNLSSLELGDSALYFCASSPGPLQGTEAFFGQGTRLTVV.

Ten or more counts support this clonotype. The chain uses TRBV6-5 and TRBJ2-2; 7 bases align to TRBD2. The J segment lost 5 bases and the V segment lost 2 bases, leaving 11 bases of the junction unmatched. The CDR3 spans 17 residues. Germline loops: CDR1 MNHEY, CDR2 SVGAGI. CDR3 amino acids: CASSYLLERGATGELFF. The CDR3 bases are TGTGCCAGCAGTTACCTATTGGAGCGGGGCGCTACCGGGGAGCTGTTTTTT.

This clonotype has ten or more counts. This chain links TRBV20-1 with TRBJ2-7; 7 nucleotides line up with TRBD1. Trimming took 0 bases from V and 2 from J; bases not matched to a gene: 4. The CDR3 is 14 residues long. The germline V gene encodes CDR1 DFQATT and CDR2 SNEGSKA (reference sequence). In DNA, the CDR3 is TGCAGTGCTAGAGACAGGGGGTTAACCTACGAGCAGTACTTC. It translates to CSARDRGLTYEQYF.

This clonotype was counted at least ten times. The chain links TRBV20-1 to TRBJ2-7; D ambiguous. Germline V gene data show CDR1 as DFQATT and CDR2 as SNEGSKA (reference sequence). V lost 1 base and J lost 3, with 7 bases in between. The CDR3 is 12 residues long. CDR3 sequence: CSARAQSYEQYF. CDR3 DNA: TGCAGTGCTAGAGCCCAGAGCTACGAGCAGTACTTC.

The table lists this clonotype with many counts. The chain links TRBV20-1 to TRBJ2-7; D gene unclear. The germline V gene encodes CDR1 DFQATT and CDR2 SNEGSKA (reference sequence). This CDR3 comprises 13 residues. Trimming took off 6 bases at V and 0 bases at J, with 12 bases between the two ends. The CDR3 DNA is TGCAGTGCCCCGACTTTCAGCTCCTACGAGCAGTACTTC. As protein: CSAPTFSSYEQYF.

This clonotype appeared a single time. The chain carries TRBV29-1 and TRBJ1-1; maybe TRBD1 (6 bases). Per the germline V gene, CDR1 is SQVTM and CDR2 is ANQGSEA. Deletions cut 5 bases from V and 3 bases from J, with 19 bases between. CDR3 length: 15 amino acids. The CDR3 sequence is CSVFGGRGLDTEAFF. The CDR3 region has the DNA TGCAGCGTTTTTGGGGGTCGGGGGCTGGACACTGAAGCTTTCTTT.

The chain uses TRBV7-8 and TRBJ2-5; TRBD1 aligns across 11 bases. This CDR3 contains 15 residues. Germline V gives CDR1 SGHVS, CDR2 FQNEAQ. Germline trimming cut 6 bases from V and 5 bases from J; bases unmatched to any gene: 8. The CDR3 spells CASRGGQGASETQYF. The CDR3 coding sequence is TGTGCCAGCAGGGGTGGACAGGGGGCGAGTGAGACCCAGTACTTC.

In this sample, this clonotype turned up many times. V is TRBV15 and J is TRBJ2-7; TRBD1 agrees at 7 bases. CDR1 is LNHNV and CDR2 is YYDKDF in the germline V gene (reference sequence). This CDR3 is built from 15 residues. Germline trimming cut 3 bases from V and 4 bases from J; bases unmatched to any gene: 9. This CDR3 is CATSRTGSDGYEQYF. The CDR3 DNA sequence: TGTGCCACCAGCAGGACAGGGAGCGATGGGTACGAGCAGTACTTC.

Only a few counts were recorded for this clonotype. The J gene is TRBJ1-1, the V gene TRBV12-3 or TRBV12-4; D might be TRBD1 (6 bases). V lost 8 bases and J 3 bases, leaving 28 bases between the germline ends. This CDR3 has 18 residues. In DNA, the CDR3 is TGTGCCAGCGGACGGAGAACCGGGGGCGCGTCGGAGGACACTGAAGCTTTCTTT. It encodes CASGRRTGGASEDTEAFF.

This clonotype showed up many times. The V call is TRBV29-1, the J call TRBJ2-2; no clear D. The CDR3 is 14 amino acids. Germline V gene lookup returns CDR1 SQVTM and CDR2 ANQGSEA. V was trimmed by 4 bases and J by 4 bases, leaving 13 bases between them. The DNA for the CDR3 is TGCAGCGTTGTGGCTCCCCTTTTCACCGGGGAGCTGTTTTTT. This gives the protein CSVVAPLFTGELFF.